This record concerns one TCR beta chain sequence. Data came from immunoSEQ multiplex PCR; TCRdb stores just in-frame clones and leaves some out. The sample has about 1.1 million clones; approximately 80% are singletons. The data originate from a study of shared clonotypes between healthy human individuals. Germline V gives CDR1 SGHRS, CDR2 YFSETQ. Trimming removed 0 bases from V and 2 bases from J; junction bases left unmatched: 4. The CDR3 loop spans 15 amino acids. The chain has TRBV5-1 and TRBJ1-2; the match to TRBD1 covers 7 bases. What was sequenced was memory CD4+ T cells from PBMCs. Subset denoted: CD45RA-negative fraction. The source of this sequence is a man younger than 30 in good health. Some clones in this sample may be carry-over from other donors' samples. The CDR3 nucleotides read TGCGCCAGCAGCTTGGGATTACAGGGGAACTATGGCTACACCTTC. This gives the protein CASSLGLQGNYGYTF.